Below, 7 T cell receptor beta chains from the same sample are listed, as sequenced in a study of glioma-infiltrating T cells after dendritic cell vaccination. Specified time point: after dendritic cell vaccination, including at tumor progression/relapse. TCRdb keeps only in-frame clones here, not all; method: immunoSEQ multiplex PCR. The table includes 50,000 to 55,000 clones, about nine tenths detected once. Sample: blood, taken after dendritic cell vaccination. The receptors stem from a human donor with glioblastoma.

The chain links TRBV14 to TRBJ1-4; 7 nucleotides line up with TRBD1. From germline, CDR1 is SGHDN and CDR2 FVKESK. CDR3 size: 13 residues. V shed 4 bases, J shed 8 bases, and the junction held 4 bases outside the gene matches. The CDR3 DNA reads as TGTGCCAGCAGCCTGACAGGGAAGGAAAAACTGTTTTTT. Its translation is CASSLTGKEKLFF.

This rearrangement joins TRBV30 to TRBJ2-1, with TRBD2 matching 8 bases. The germline CDR1 and CDR2 sequences are GTSNPN and SVGIG (reference sequence). The CDR3 length is 13 residues. With 4 bases clipped from V and 8 bases from J, the junction kept 7 bases outside the gene matches. CDR3 in DNA: TGTGCCTGGATATCGGCTAGCGGGTATGAGCAGTTCTTC. Amino acids: CAWISASGYEQFF.

The genes are TRBV5-1 and TRBJ2-2, with D possibly matching TRBD2 (6 bases). V dropped 0 bases and J dropped 0 bases, with 15 bases sitting between them. CDR1 and CDR2 (germline): SGHRS, YFSETQ. The CDR3 extends over 18 amino acids. The CDR3: CASSLGRNSGTNTGELFF. The CDR3 DNA follows: TGCGCCAGCAGCTTGGGAAGGAATAGCGGCACGAACACCGGGGAGCTGTTTTTT.

The genes are TRBV19 and TRBJ2-5, with 7 bases fitting TRBD2. Trimming removed 3 bases from V and 2 bases from J; junction bases left unmatched: 3. Germline V gene sequence: CDR1 LNHDA, CDR2 SQIVND (reference sequence). The CDR3 length is 14 residues. The CDR3: CASSMARGQETQYF. Here the CDR3 DNA reads TGTGCCAGTAGTATGGCGCGGGGGCAAGAGACCCAGTACTTC.

The V call is TRBV7-2, the J call TRBJ2-2; TRBD1 matches 10 bases. The CDR3 is 15 amino acids. V gave up 8 bases and J gave up 3 bases; unmatched junction bases: 6. Germline lookup yields CDR1 SGHTA and CDR2 FQGNSA. The CDR3 DNA reads TGTGCCAGCGGATTCGGGACAGGGGACACCGGGGAGCTGTTTTTT. This translates into CASGFGTGDTGELFF.

The CDR3 DNA sequence: TGTGCCAGCAGCTTAGCCGGAGGTCCGCGGGAGCTGTTTTTT. Translated: CASSLAGGPRELFF. V is TRBV7-3 and J is TRBJ2-2, with D perhaps TRBD2 (5 bases). The V end lost 2 bases, the J end lost 9 bases, and 13 bases lay between the germline ends. This CDR3 spans 14 amino acids. The germline gives CDR1 SGHTA, CDR2 FQGTGA.

This clone was observed once. This chain connects TRBV30 to TRBJ2-2; D might be TRBD1 (5 bases). This CDR3 spans 15 amino acids. The germline V gene has CDR1 GTSNPN and CDR2 SVGIG (reference sequence). Trimming pared 0 bases from V and 6 bases from J, leaving 14 bases between. In nucleotides, the CDR3 is TGTGCCTGGAGTGTACAGGTCTCCCGCCCCGGGGAGCTGTTTTTT. Protein sequence: CAWSVQVSRPGELFF.